This T cell receptor beta chain was sequenced for a study of immune cell composition in non-small cell lung cancer. Whole-study findings and limits: Tumour-reactive clones were not shown to match dominant in vivo tumour clones.

Measured with immunoSEQ multiplex PCR; TCRdb has only the in-frame clones, and not every one. The sample records about 6,700 clones, roughly 74% being singletons. With 4 bases clipped from V and 6 bases from J, the junction kept 8 bases outside the gene matches. Germline CDR1 SGHRS, CDR2 YFSETQ. CDR3 length: 14 amino acids. With regard to this clone: Its antigen is still unknown.

The chain has TRBV5-1 and TRBJ2-7, with TRBD2 identical over 9 bases. The receptor's source is a human donor with non-small cell lung cancer. Source material: lung tumor tissue. CDR3 DNA: TGCGCCAGCAGCGGTACTAGCGGGTCGCGCGAGCAGTACTTC. It specifies CASSGTSGSREQYF.